Listed below are T cell receptor beta chains from one sample, sequenced in a study of technical replicates of blood from a few donors. Sequenced by immunoSEQ multiplex PCR; TCRdb stores in-frame clones only, minus some. The table has tens of thousands of clones, about 95% seen once. The material sequenced was T cells isolated from PBMCs. Receptors were obtained from a human donor in good health. Both conserved end residues are part of each CDR3. A D gene is named only where the DNA matches it firmly. Clone sizes are given selectively: once, few, many, or a class where the clone is expanded.

D	V	size	J	DNA	CDR3
TRBD2	TRBV6-1	-	TRBJ2-7	TGTGCCAGCAGTGGGGCAGCGGGAGCGTCCGAGCAGTACTTC	CASSGAAGASEQYF
-	TRBV21-1	-	TRBJ2-1	TGTGCCAGCAGCCGGGATTGGGGGGGTTGTAATGAGCAGTTCTTC	CASSRDWGGCNEQFF
-	TRBV28	-	TRBJ1-5	TGTGCCAGCCTCTCCCCCGGGAGTCAGCCCCAGCATTTT	CASLSPGSQPQHF
TRBD2	TRBV11-2	-	TRBJ2-7	TGTGCCAGCAGCTTCACTAGCGGGTCCTACGAGCAGTACTTC	CASSFTSGSYEQYF
-	TRBV6-5	-	TRBJ2-7	TGTGCCAGCAGTTACGAGGGTTACGAGCAGTACTTC	CASSYEGYEQYF
-	TRBV19	-	TRBJ1-5	TGTGCCAGTAGTATAGAAATGTACATGGTGCAGCCCCAGCATTTT	CASSIEMYMVQPQHF
-	TRBV5-4	once	TRBJ1-2	TGTGCCAGCAGCTTCCTAGACGCCCGGGAGGGCTACACCTTC	CASSFLDAREGYTF
-	TRBV5-4	-	TRBJ2-3	TGTGCCAGCAGCTTGATCGAGGCCCCCACAGATACGCAGTATTTT	CASSLIEAPTDTQYF
TRBD2	TRBV6-4	once	TRBJ2-2	TGTGCCAGCAGTGCCTCGGTTAGCGGGAGAACCGGGGAGCTGTTTTTT	CASSASVSGRTGELFF
-	TRBV2	-	TRBJ1-5	TGTGCCAGCAGTGGAGACACGCTCTATCAGCCCCAGCATTTT	CASSGDTLYQPQHF
-	TRBV30	-	TRBJ2-2	TGTGCCTGGACCGTCCGGACCGGGGAGCTGTTTTTT	CAWTVRTGELFF
TRBD2	TRBV10-3	-	TRBJ2-3	TGTGCCACCGGGACTAGCGTGACCCGTACAGATACGCAGTATTTT	CATGTSVTRTDTQYF
TRBD1	TRBV7-9	-	TRBJ1-3	TGTGCCAGCAGCGTAGCATGGGGACAGGGGTCTGGAAACACCATATATTTT	CASSVAWGQGSGNTIYF
-	TRBV5-1	-	TRBJ1-1	TGCGCCAGCAGCTTGGGGGGCCGGGTTCTGGGGAACACTGAAGCTTTCTTT	CASSLGGRVLGNTEAFF
-	TRBV7-9	-	TRBJ1-3	TGTGCCAGCAGCAGCGGGCAGGTCGGTTCTGGAAACACCATATATTTT	CASSSGQVGSGNTIYF
TRBD1	TRBV29-1	-	TRBJ2-5	TGCAGAGCCACGGGACAGGGAGAGACCCAGTACTTC	CRATGQGETQYF
TRBD1	TRBV13	once	TRBJ2-1	TGTGCCAGCAGCACAAGGAACGACAGAGGGACAGATTACAATGAGCAGTTCTTC	CASSTRNDRGTDYNEQFF
TRBD2	TRBV19	-	TRBJ2-1	TGTGCCAGTAGTATAGTGGGGCGGGAGGGAGACAATGAGCAGTTCTTC	CASSIVGREGDNEQFF
TRBD1	TRBV15	-	TRBJ2-2	TGTGCCACCAGCAAGGGACAGGGGAACACCGGGGAGCTGTTTTTT	CATSKGQGNTGELFF
TRBD1	TRBV28	-	TRBJ1-1	TGTGCCAGCAGTTTTGTGTCAGGGGGCGCCGATACTGAAGCTTTCTTT	CASSFVSGGADTEAFF
-	TRBV29-1	-	TRBJ1-2	TGCAGCGTTGAGGGGGCAGGCGGCTACACCTTC	CSVEGAGGYTF
-	TRBV19	-	TRBJ2-1	TGTGCCAGTAGTATAGTTCCTAGCAGCCACAATGAGCAGTTCTTC	CASSIVPSSHNEQFF
TRBD1	TRBV18	-	TRBJ2-7	TGTGCCAGCTCACCTAGGACAGGGGGCTCCTACGAGCAGTACTTC	CASSPRTGGSYEQYF
-	TRBV6-5	once	TRBJ2-1	TGTGCCAGCAGTTCCCGGGACTTGAATGAGCAGTTCTTC	CASSSRDLNEQFF
-	TRBV30	-	TRBJ2-7	TGTGCCTGGTGGACAGGGCGGGGGTACGAGCAGTACTTC	CAWWTGRGYEQYF
TRBD2	TRBV27	-	TRBJ2-3	TGTGCCAGCAGGTTCACGGGAGGGCCGTCAGATACGCAGTATTTT	CASRFTGGPSDTQYF
TRBD1	TRBV27	-	TRBJ1-4	TGTGCCAGCAGCTTGGGCGGACAGGGAGCTAATGAAAAACTGTTTTTT	CASSLGGQGANEKLFF
-	TRBV19	-	TRBJ2-3	TGTGCCAGTAGTATTAATGACTACACAGATACGCAGTATTTT	CASSINDYTDTQYF
-	TRBV27	-	TRBJ1-2	TGTGCCAGCAGCTCATACAGGTTCGAGGATGGCTACACCTTC	CASSSYRFEDGYTF
-	TRBV7-9	-	TRBJ1-2	TGTGCCAGCAGCTTAGTACAGGGTTATGGCTACACCTTC	CASSLVQGYGYTF
-	TRBV6-1	-	TRBJ1-1	TGTGCCAGCAGGACAAACACTGAAGCTTTCTTT	CASRTNTEAFF
-	TRBV4-1	-	TRBJ1-2	TGCGCCAGCAGCCAAGATAGTCGGCAGGGAACTGATGGCTACACCTTC	CASSQDSRQGTDGYTF
-	TRBV5-1	-	TRBJ2-1	TGCGCCAGCAGCTTATATACAGGGCAATCCTACAATGAGCAGTTCTTC	CASSLYTGQSYNEQFF
-	TRBV7-8	-	TRBJ1-2	TGTGCCAGCAGCTCTGATATTGAATGGGGGCAGATCTATGGCTACACCTTC	CASSSDIEWGQIYGYTF
-	TRBV5-1	-	TRBJ1-1	TGCGCCAGCAGCTTAACACCGATGAACACTGAAGCTTTCTTT	CASSLTPMNTEAFF
-	TRBV4-1	-	TRBJ2-7	TGCGCCAGCAGCCAAGACCCACTCATCTCGACAGGCAACTCCTACGAGCAGTACTTC	CASSQDPLISTGNSYEQYF
TRBD2	TRBV5-1	-	TRBJ2-7	TGCGCCAGCAGCCATCGAGACAGCGGGAGTTTCGAGCAGTACTTC	CASSHRDSGSFEQYF
-	TRBV7-9	-	TRBJ1-2	TGTGCCAGCAGCTTAGGCCCAGGGTGGGGCTACACCTTC	CASSLGPGWGYTF
TRBD1	TRBV5-4	-	TRBJ1-1	TGTGCCAGCAGCTCAGACAGGGGAATCACTGAAGCTTTCTTT	CASSSDRGITEAFF
-	TRBV11-2	-	TRBJ2-7	TGTGCCAGCAGCTTAGTAACAGGCTCCTACGAGCAGTACTTC	CASSLVTGSYEQYF
-	TRBV27	once	TRBJ1-6	TGTGCCAGCAGTTCGCCCCGGGACTCCTATAATTCACCCCTCCACTTT	CASSSPRDSYNSPLHF